This T cell receptor (beta chain) was recorded in a study of blood T cell repertoires in COVID-19. The germline V gene encodes CDR1 LGHNA and CDR2 YNFKEQ. CDR3 length: 16 residues. V gave up 1 base and J gave up 1 base, with 13 bases separating them. Original methodology: Amplifying reference gene primers gave estimates of nucleated cell counts. Profiled with immunoSEQ multiplex PCR; TCRdb holds only in-frame clones, not every one. Clone size and the V and J calls come from that table; the DNA yielded D and trimming. The table records 110,000 or so clones, 80% to 90% of them present only once. The J gene is TRBJ1-1, the V gene TRBV4-2; a weak D match, TRBD1 (6 bases). This clonotype was obtained from a human donor in a cohort sampled during active COVID-19. The sequenced material came from peripheral blood. CDR3 protein: CASSQGLQGANTEAFF. CDR3 nucleotides: TGTGCCAGCAGCCAAGGTCTACAGGGAGCGAACACTGAAGCTTTCTTT.